A selection of T cell receptor beta chains follows, all from one sample in a study of T cell clonotyping in hematopoietic cell transplantation. Sequencing used immunoSEQ multiplex PCR; TCRdb keeps in-frame clones, though not all of them. The sample includes more than 9,000 clones, about 54% of them seen just once. Here the sequenced sample was peripheral blood mononuclear cells, taken 100 days after allogeneic stem cell transplant. The receptors shown here come from a female patient aged 50-60 years who had an allogeneic stem cell transplant from an unrelated donor, so the T cells may come from the graft donor. Some clones in this sample may be carry-over from other donors' samples. Each CDR3 is given with its conserved first and last residue. The order of the fields is D gene, J gene, V gene, clone size, CDR3 DNA, CDR3 protein. A D gene is named only where the DNA matches it firmly. Not every row has a clone size; where given, it reads once, few, many or a size class.

TRBD1 | TRBJ2-7 | TRBV29-1 | - | TGCAGCGTTGGACAGGGAGACTACGAGCAGTACTTC | CSVGQGDYEQYF
- | TRBJ1-6 | TRBV6-5 | - | TGTGCCAGCAGTTACTCCAGGAATTCACCCCTCCACTTT | CASSYSRNSPLHF
- | TRBJ1-2 | TRBV28 | - | TGTGCCGGCAGTTATACAGGCTATGGCTACACCTTC | CAGSYTGYGYTF
- | TRBJ1-1 | TRBV19 | few | TGTGCCAGTAGTCGCCTGGGGAACACTGAAGCTTTCTTT | CASSRLGNTEAFF
- | TRBJ2-2 | TRBV30 | once | TGTGCCTGGAGAGGGACCCGGAGGACCGGGGAGCTGTTTTTT | CAWRGTRRTGELFF
- | TRBJ1-6 | TRBV28 | - | TGTGCCAGCAGTTTATCGGGGGGATTCTCCTATAATTCACCCCTCCACTTT | CASSLSGGFSYNSPLHF
- | TRBJ1-1 | TRBV25-1 | few | TGTGCCAGCAGTGACTCCCCCCTCGAAGCTTTCTTT | CASSDSPLEAFF
- | TRBJ2-7 | TRBV4-3 | - | TGCGCCAGCAGCCAAGATTGGGGAGGGGGAGAGGCCTACGAGCAGTACTTC | CASSQDWGGGEAYEQYF
TRBD1 | TRBJ1-2 | TRBV5-6 | medium-sized | TGTGCCAGCAGCGGACAGGGGGCCTACGGCTACACCTTC | CASSGQGAYGYTF
- | TRBJ1-4 | TRBV28 | - | TGTGCCAGCAGTACATGGGTGGGGACGGGAGGAGGTGAAAAACTGTTTTTT | CASSTWVGTGGGEKLFF
TRBD1 | TRBJ1-6 | TRBV5-1 | - | TGCGCCAGCAGCTTTCACAGGGGGCAGGGGAATTCACCCCTCCACTTT | CASSFHRGQGNSPLHF
- | TRBJ1-2 | TRBV30 | - | TGTGCCTGGAGTGTGGGGCCTGGTGGCTACACCTTC | CAWSVGPGGYTF
- | TRBJ1-1 | TRBV28 | - | TGTGCCAGCAGTCCCACAGGGAGTTGGACTGAAGCTTTCTTT | CASSPTGSWTEAFF
- | TRBJ2-7 | TRBV1 | - | TGCACCAGCATCGGGACAGGATTCTCCTACGAGCAGTACTTC | CTSIGTGFSYEQYF